This note documents a single TCR beta chain sequence. This sample was included in a study of blood T cell repertoires in COVID-19. Study overall: The United States, Italy and Spain were the sources of the acute and convalescent COVID-19 samples. Sources were T cells, B-cell-depleted T cells, or PBMCs; the material itself was cDNA or gDNA.

The CDR3 sequence is 14 residues long. Trimming left V 7 bases short and J 0 bases short, with 13 bases between. The germline CDR1 and CDR2 sequences are MNHEY and SVGAGI. In the original workflow: For nucleated cells, counts were estimated from reference gene primer amplification. Sequencing used immunoSEQ multiplex PCR; TCRdb keeps in-frame clones, though not all of them. V, J and clone size were drawn from that table, and D and trimming were deduced from the DNA. Here the sample spans around 94,000 clones, more than 90% being singletons. The gene calls are TRBV6-5 and TRBJ2-7, with a possible D match to TRBD1 (5 bases). Sequencing input: peripheral blood. The TCR originated in a young man with acute or convalescent COVID-19. This CDR3 is CASNSRADSYEQYF. The CDR3 DNA is TGTGCCAGCAACTCCAGGGCCGACTCCTACGAGCAGTACTTC.